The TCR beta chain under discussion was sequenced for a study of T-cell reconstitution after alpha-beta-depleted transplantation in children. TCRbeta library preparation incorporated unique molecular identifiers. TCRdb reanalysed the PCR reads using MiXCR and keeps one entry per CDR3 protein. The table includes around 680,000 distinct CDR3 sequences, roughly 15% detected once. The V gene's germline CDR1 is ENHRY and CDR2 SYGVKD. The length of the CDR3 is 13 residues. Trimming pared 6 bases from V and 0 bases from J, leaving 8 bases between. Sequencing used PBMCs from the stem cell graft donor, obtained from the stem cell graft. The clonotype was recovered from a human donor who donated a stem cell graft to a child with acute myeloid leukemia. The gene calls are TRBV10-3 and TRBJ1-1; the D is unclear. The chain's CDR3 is CAISQELNTEAFF. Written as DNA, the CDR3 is TGTGCCATCAGCCAGGAGTTGAACACTGAAGCTTTCTTT.